The text below deals with one TCR beta chain. Its antigen is not identified. This record comes from a study of T-cell memory formation after mild COVID-19. On the study more broadly: Among the donors, TCR clusters were largely specific to each donor. Study-level results: Researchers report contracting CD4+ clones mostly in CM and EM, with CD8+ clones in EMRA.

TCRdb re-called the 5' RACE reads through MiXCR, storing one row per CDR3 protein. The sample includes hundreds of thousands of distinct CDR3 sequences, about 24% seen only once; the top ten take about 10%. The CDR3 loop spans 14 amino acids. The V segment lost 10 bases and the J segment 2 bases; nucleotides outside the gene matches: 11. Germline V lookup: CDR1 SNHLY, CDR2 FYNNEI. The chain has TRBV2 and TRBJ2-7, with TRBD2 identical over 7 bases. Sequenced: PBMCs or a T cell subset sorted from them (not recorded which). The TCR originated in an adult woman who had mild COVID-19 (a few samples of this study predate the infection). Cell type and time point are not known. For the CDR3, the DNA is TGTGCCACCTCCTGGGCCGGGACTACCTACGAGCAGTACTTC. Translating it yields CATSWAGTTYEQYF. Together with reference TRBV2 and TRBJ2-7, the CDR3 gives the full variable domain: EPEVTQTPSHQVTQMGQEVILRCVPISNHLYFYWYRQILGQKVEFLVSFYNNEISEKSEIFDDQFSVERPDGSNFTLKIRSTKLEDSAMYFCATSWAGTTYEQYFGPGTRLTVT.